Below are 32 T cell receptor beta chains sequenced from a single sample in a study of T cells in Graves' hyperthyroidism and ophthalmopathy (dated by TCRdb to between 2017 and 2020). Libraries were prepared through multiplex PCR. The reads were generated on an Illumina HiSeq 2000. The TCR beta CDR3 regions were amplified from the RNA transcripts. The TCR CDR3 was subjected to a first round of RT-PCR using the HTBI primer set and the Qiagen OneStep RT-PCR kit. TCRdb itself trimmed the public reads at Q25 with fastp, ran MiXCR and retained productive beta chains. Records with the same CDR3 protein are collapsed into one entry carrying the most frequent genes and DNA. In all, the sample holds approximately 610,000 distinct CDR3 sequences, and approximately 16% of those were seen once. About 18% of the sample is in the top ten clones. Sequencing was done on a sample of blood. These TCRs come from a woman between 18 and 30 years old with Graves' hyperthyroidism.

This clonotype showed up just a few times. CDR3 bases: TGTGCCATCAGGAGGACAGGGGGGGACTACGAGCAGTACTTC. It specifies CAIRRTGGDYEQYF. This chain connects TRBV10-3 to TRBJ2-7; 10 bases map to TRBD1. Germline V gene sequence: CDR1 ENHRY, CDR2 SYGVKD. The CDR3 sequence is 14 residues long. V was clipped by 6 bases and J by 3 bases; unmatched bases: 5.

The chain carries TRBV29-1 and TRBJ1-1; perhaps TRBD1 as D (5 bases). Trimming shortened V by 8 bases and J by 1 base, and 17 bases separated the two germline ends. This CDR3 has 14 residues. CDR1 is SQVTM, CDR2 ANQGSEA, per germline. The CDR3 nucleotides are TGCAGCCCGACGGGGGGTTTGGGGAACACTGAAGCTTTCTTT. The encoded protein is CSPTGGLGNTEAFF.

Note on this clonotype: This clone may be a read error of a much larger clone one base away. The chain has TRBV28 and TRBJ2-7; 11 bases are a match to TRBD2. Losses at the gene ends were 3 bases for V and 1 base for J; bases not matched to a gene: 17. Germline V CDR1 and CDR2: MDHEN, SYDVKM. The CDR3 extends over 20 amino acids. Here the CDR3 reads CASSFSGLAGGPWASYEQYF. The CDR3 DNA reads as TGTGCCAGCAGTTTTTCCGGGCTAGCGGGAGGCCCGTGGGCGTCCTACGAGCAGTACTTC.

This clonotype was picked up many times. This sequence joins TRBV4-1 and TRBJ1-5; possible D gene TRBD1, 5 bases. CDR1 is MGHRA, CDR2 YSYEKL, per germline. CDR3 length: 15 residues. Trimming removed 1 base from V and 2 bases from J, with 9 bases in between. The DNA for the CDR3 is TGCGCCAGCAGCCAAGGCCAGGGAGGCAATCAGCCCCAGCATTTT. Encoded protein: CASSQGQGGNQPQHF.

The CDR3 DNA reads as TGCGCCAGCAGCGCCATGAACTACAGGGGTTCGGACGAGCAGTACTTC. It encodes CASSAMNYRGSDEQYF. The chain employs TRBV5-1 and TRBJ2-7, with 7 bases that match TRBD1. Germline lookup yields CDR1 SGHRS and CDR2 YFSETQ. V was clipped by 4 bases and J by 5 bases; unmatched bases: 15. The CDR3 spans 16 residues.

This clonotype came up a few times. The V and J genes are TRBV7-2 and TRBJ2-2, with 11 bases lining up with TRBD2. Trimming at V came to 5 bases and at J to 4 bases, leaving 6 bases not matched to a gene. The length of the CDR3 is 16 residues. Looked up from germline, CDR1 is SGHTA and CDR2 is FQGNSA. In DNA form, the CDR3 reads TGTGCCAGCAGCCTTAGCGGGGGGGCCAGCACCGGGGAGCTGTTTTTT. Protein product: CASSLSGGASTGELFF.

A remark on this clonotype: The junction does not match germline at one end; this may be a read error. The chain links TRBV7-2 to TRBJ1-5; the D is unclear. This CDR3 contains 18 residues. Germline lookup yields CDR1 SGHTA and CDR2 FQGNSA. CDR3 region: CASSLALGLGGGNQPRHF. In nucleotides, the CDR3 is TGTGCCAGCAGCTTAGCGCTCGGTTTGGGCGGTGGCAATCAGCCCCGGCATTTT.

There are many counts of this clonotype. The rearrangement links TRBV20-1 to TRBJ1-2; D remains ambiguous. The V end lost 1 base, the J end lost 8 bases, and 11 bases lay between the germline ends. This CDR3 spans 12 amino acids. In germline, CDR1 is DFQATT, CDR2 SNEGSKA (reference sequence). CDR3 residues: CSARGATRGYTF. The CDR3 bases are TGCAGTGCTAGAGGGGCAACCAGGGGCTACACCTTC.

Many counts were recorded for this clonotype. The genes are TRBV2 and TRBJ1-2, with D unresolved. Trimming pared 2 bases from V and 4 bases from J, leaving 5 bases between. The length of the CDR3 is 12 residues. Germline loops: CDR1 SNHLY, CDR2 FYNNEI. The CDR3 loop reads CASSERLYGYTF. In nucleotides, the CDR3 is TGTGCCAGCAGTGAAAGGCTCTATGGCTACACCTTC. The full variable domain, completed using reference TRBV2 and TRBJ1-2, is EPEVTQTPSHQVTQMGQEVILRCVPISNHLYFYWYRQILGQKVEFLVSFYNNEISEKSEIFDDQFSVERPDGSNFTLKIRSTKLEDSAMYFCASSERLYGYTFGSGTRLTVV.

The chain couples TRBV6-2 or TRBV6-3 to TRBJ1-1, with D perhaps TRBD1 (6 bases). The V gene's germline CDR1 is MNHEY and CDR2 SVGEGT. V was clipped by 4 bases and J by 9 bases, with 15 bases between them. CDR3 length: 13 amino acids. The CDR3 sequence is CASSFNRVQKAFF. The DNA for the CDR3 is TGTGCCAGCAGTTTCAACAGGGTACAGAAAGCTTTCTTT.

This clonotype was seen at least ten times. V is TRBV3-1 and J is TRBJ1-2; 7 bases are a match to TRBD1. After removal of 3 bases from V and 4 bases from J, the junction contained 11 bases not matched to a gene. The CDR3 has 16 amino acids. Germline V gene sequence: CDR1 LGHDT, CDR2 YNNKEL (reference sequence). The CDR3 DNA sequence: TGTGCCAGCAGCCACGGGATACAGGGGCCGCGCTATGGCTACACCTTC. Amino acid sequence: CASSHGIQGPRYGYTF.

The chain carries TRBV24-1 and TRBJ1-2, with D maybe TRBD1 (5 bases). This CDR3 contains 16 residues. Germline lookup yields CDR1 KGHDR and CDR2 SFDVKD. Trimming took off 2 bases at V and 1 base at J, with 13 bases between the two ends. DNA for the CDR3: TGTGCCACCAGTGATTCCCGGGGGAGTTATAACTATGGCTACACCTTC. Translating gives CATSDSRGSYNYGYTF.

This clonotype was seen more than once but under ten times. The chain is built from TRBV30 and TRBJ2-5; 9 bases agree with TRBD2. The germline CDR1 and CDR2 sequences are GTSNPN and SVGIG (reference sequence). CDR3 length: 13 amino acids. The CDR3 here is CAFGRGGRETQYF. The CDR3 nucleotides are TGTGCTTTCGGGCGGGGGGGTCGAGAGACCCAGTACTTC.

This clonotype has at least ten counts. The chain uses TRBV7-9 and TRBJ2-7; 11 bases align to TRBD2. The V segment lost 3 bases and the J segment 5 bases; nucleotides outside the gene matches: 3. The V gene's germline CDR1 is SEHNR and CDR2 FQNEAQ (reference sequence). The CDR3 loop spans 14 amino acids. The CDR3 sequence: CASSFSGGAHEQYF. CDR3 bases: TGTGCCAGCAGCTTTAGCGGGGGGGCCCACGAGCAGTACTTC.

The chain has TRBV20-1 and TRBJ2-1; D is tentatively TRBD1 or TRBD2 (5 bases each). This CDR3 spans 15 amino acids. Trimming cost V 3 bases and J 8 bases, with 20 bases left between them. The germline CDR1 and CDR2 sequences are DFQATT and SNEGSKA (reference sequence). CDR3 coding DNA: TGCAGTGCTAGGGCAACCGGGACCCAGGCATATGAGCAGTTCTTC. Its translation: CSARATGTQAYEQFF.

This clonotype was counted only a few times. This CDR3 is CASSQEFNYGYTF. The CDR3 coding sequence is TGTGCCAGCAGCCAGGAGTTTAACTATGGCTACACCTTC. The chain uses TRBV7-9 and TRBJ1-2, with D unresolved. The CDR3 loop spans 13 amino acids. V was trimmed by 5 bases and J by 1 base, leaving 8 bases between them. Germline CDR1 is SEHNR and CDR2 is FQNEAQ (reference sequence).

This clonotype was observed a handful of times. The V call is TRBV24-1, the J call TRBJ1-1; D call uncertain. The CDR3 sequence is 13 residues long. Trimming left V 9 bases short and J 1 base short, with 11 bases between. CDR1 is KGHDR, CDR2 SFDVKD, per germline. CDR3 coding DNA: TGTGCCACCGCGAAGGGCACGAACACTGAAGCTTTCTTT. Protein sequence: CATAKGTNTEAFF.

The gene calls are TRBV24-1 and TRBJ2-1; 8 nucleotides match TRBD1. Trimming cost V 6 bases and J 9 bases; bases outside gene matches: 12. This CDR3 has 15 amino acids. Germline CDR1 reads KGHDR; CDR2 reads SFDVKD. The CDR3 is CATSNGQGLASEQFF. In DNA form, the CDR3 reads TGTGCCACCAGTAACGGACAGGGTTTAGCGAGTGAGCAGTTCTTC.

The sample holds many counts of this clonotype. J is TRBJ2-7 and V is TRBV12-3 or TRBV12-4; D is unresolved. The CDR3 is made up of 12 amino acids. Trimming pared 1 base from V and 6 bases from J, leaving 7 bases between. The CDR3 loop reads CASSLEYLEQYF. The CDR3 DNA is TGTGCCAGCAGTTTAGAATACCTCGAGCAGTACTTC.

The table lists this clonotype with many counts. The genes are TRBV5-1 and TRBJ2-3; no clear D. The CDR3 sequence is 14 residues long. V lost 4 bases and J 6 bases, leaving 15 bases between the germline ends. Per the germline V gene, CDR1 is SGHRS and CDR2 is YFSETQ. The CDR3 sequence is CASSLHPLADTQYF. The CDR3 DNA reads TGCGCCAGCAGCCTCCACCCCCTCGCCGATACGCAGTATTTT.

This clonotype has a count of ten or more. The genes are TRBV5-8 and TRBJ1-3; the D is unclear. The CDR3 totals 14 residues. The germline CDR1 and CDR2 sequences are SGHTS and YDEGEE. V was cut by 1 base and J by 0 bases, with 5 bases left in between. Here the CDR3 reads CASSLHSSGNTIYF. The CDR3 region has the DNA TGTGCCAGCAGCTTGCACAGCTCTGGAAACACCATATATTTT.

V and J are TRBV24-1 and TRBJ2-3, with D maybe TRBD2 (6 bases). With 3 bases removed from V and 1 base from J, the gap between germline ends came to 16 bases. Germline values: CDR1 KGHDR, CDR2 SFDVKD. The CDR3 extends over 17 amino acids. As DNA, the CDR3 is TGTGCCACCAGTGATAGTGGGAGGCCCTCGGGCACAGATACGCAGTATTTT. This gives the protein CATSDSGRPSGTDTQYF.

J is TRBJ1-2 and V is TRBV19; D may be TRBD1 (5 bases). The V gene's germline CDR1 is LNHDA and CDR2 SQIVND (reference sequence). With 4 bases removed from V and 4 bases from J, the gap between germline ends came to 16 bases. This CDR3 contains 15 residues. CDR3 in DNA: TGTGCCAGTAGTAACTGGGACGCACGAGTCTATGGCTACACCTTC. This sequence encodes CASSNWDARVYGYTF.

In its sample, this clonotype was seen a few times. V is TRBV12-3 or TRBV12-4 and J is TRBJ1-5; D is possibly TRBD1 (6 bases). The CDR3 spans 16 residues. Trimming took off 2 bases at V and 0 bases at J, with 11 bases between the two ends. The CDR3 region has the DNA TGTGCCAGCAGTTTATGGGGGCCGGATAGCAATCAGCCCCAGCATTTT. Translated, it gives CASSLWGPDSNQPQHF.

Only a few counts were recorded for this clonotype. This chain links TRBV12-3 or TRBV12-4 with TRBJ2-7, with D possibly TRBD1 on 6 matching bases. Trimming took off 6 bases at V and 7 bases at J, with 10 bases between the two ends. The CDR3 runs 11 residues. This chain's CDR3 is CASRQGWEQYF. Here the CDR3 DNA reads TGTGCCAGCAGACAGGGTTGGGAGCAGTACTTC.

This clonotype has at least ten counts. The rearrangement uses TRBV6-2 or TRBV6-3 and TRBJ2-2; 9 nucleotides align to TRBD1. J gave up 7 bases and V 5 bases, and 14 bases lay outside the gene matches. Germline V gene sequence: CDR1 MNHEY, CDR2 SVGEGT. The CDR3 is 17 residues long. The CDR3: CASSLLGLDRGDGELFF. The CDR3, as DNA: TGTGCCAGCAGTCTACTCGGTTTGGACAGGGGCGACGGGGAGCTGTTTTTT.

This chain links TRBV5-1 with TRBJ2-1; 7 bases fit TRBD2. The CDR3 extends over 16 amino acids. Unmatched junction bases numbered 7, after V lost 0 bases and J lost 4 bases. CDR1 SGHRS and CDR2 YFSETQ come from the germline V gene. The CDR3 DNA reads as TGCGCCAGCAGCTTGGGCGGGGCTAGCGGTTACAATGAGCAGTTCTTC. Its protein is CASSLGGASGYNEQFF.

This clonotype was found many times. The chain carries TRBV30 and TRBJ2-3; possibly TRBD2 for D (6 bases). Germline V gene data show CDR1 as GTSNPN and CDR2 as SVGIG (reference sequence). This CDR3 spans 14 amino acids. The ends were cut back, 4 bases at V and 0 bases at J, with 11 bases in the middle. The CDR3 nucleotides read TGTGCCTGGAACCGCGGGACCAGCACAGATACGCAGTATTTT. Its translation: CAWNRGTSTDTQYF.

The CDR3 spells CASSQGRLRAGETQYF. Here the CDR3 DNA reads TGTGCCAGCAGCCAAGGTCGGCTCAGGGCGGGAGAGACCCAGTACTTC. The chain is built from TRBV3-1 and TRBJ2-5, with D perhaps matching TRBD1 or TRBD2 (5 bases each). Germline CDR1 LGHDT, CDR2 YNNKEL (reference sequence). Trimming removed 1 base at V and 4 bases at J, with 16 bases between. The CDR3 loop spans 16 amino acids.

This chain links TRBV6-1 with TRBJ2-3, with D possibly TRBD2 on 6 matching bases. Trimming cost V 10 bases and J 4 bases, with 6 bases left between them. CDR3 size: 10 residues. Germline CDR1 reads MNHNS; CDR2 reads SASEGT. CDR3 sequence: CATGADTQYF. The CDR3 bases are TGTGCCACGGGGGCAGATACGCAGTATTTT.

There are a few counts of this clonotype. V and J are TRBV3-1 and TRBJ2-2, with 8 bases matching TRBD1. J gave up 1 base and V 4 bases, and 5 bases lay outside the gene matches. There are 16 residues in the CDR3. The V gene's germline CDR1 is LGHDT and CDR2 YNNKEL (reference sequence). The CDR3 spells CASSRAGTGNTGELFF. The CDR3 DNA sequence: TGTGCCAGCAGCCGGGCCGGGACAGGGAACACCGGGGAGCTGTTTTTT. The variable domain in full, completed from reference TRBV3-1 and TRBJ2-2, reads DTAVSQTPKYLVTQMGNDKSIKCEQNLGHDTMYWYKQDSKKFLKIMFSYNNKELIINETVPNRFSPKSPDKAHLNLHINSLELGDSAVYFCASSRAGTGNTGELFFGEGSRLTVL.

The CDR3 coding sequence is TGTGCCATCAGAAGGACAGGGGATAATTCACCCCTCCACTTT. This encodes CAIRRTGDNSPLHF. The V and J genes are TRBV10-3 and TRBJ1-6; TRBD1 matches at 9 bases. CDR1 ENHRY and CDR2 SYGVKD come from the germline V gene. The CDR3 sequence is 14 residues long. The J segment lost 5 bases and the V segment lost 6 bases, leaving 2 bases of the junction unmatched.